Presented here are 5 T cell receptor beta chains from one specimen sequenced in a study of T cells in Graves' hyperthyroidism and ophthalmopathy. TCR beta CDR3 sequences were amplified from RNA transcripts. The HTBI primer set drove a first-round RT-PCR of the TCR CDR3. TCRdb reprocessed the multiplex PCR reads via MiXCR and lists one record per CDR3 protein. This table holds hundreds of thousands of distinct CDR3 sequences, roughly 46% found once. What was sequenced was peripheral blood or thyroid tissue (not recorded which). The receptors stem from an adult man with Graves' disease, either hyperthyroidism or ophthalmopathy (not recorded which).

The chain has TRBV29-1 and TRBJ1-5; TRBD1 matches 9 bases. Germline V gives CDR1 SQVTM, CDR2 ANQGSEA. Losses at the gene ends were 8 bases for V and 4 bases for J; bases not matched to a gene: 3. This CDR3 has 12 residues. The chain's CDR3 is CSSGTGNQPQHF. In DNA form, the CDR3 reads TGCAGCTCCGGGACAGGGAATCAGCCCCAGCATTTT.

Of note for this clonotype: Germline is not matched at one junction end, which may reflect a read error. This chain connects TRBV24-1 to TRBJ1-2; possibly TRBD1 for D (5 bases). The CDR3 runs 14 residues. The V gene's germline CDR1 is KGHDR and CDR2 SFDVKD. Here the CDR3 reads CATSDPTGDYDYTF. CDR3 DNA sequence: TGTGCCACCAGTGACCCGACCGGGGACTATGACTACACCTTC.

The CDR3 region has the DNA TGTGCCAGCAGCAAAGCCGGGACAGCCTACGAGCAGTACTTC. Protein: CASSKAGTAYEQYF. V usage is TRBV7-2 and J usage is TRBJ2-7; 7 nucleotides match TRBD1. V shed 5 bases and J 2 bases; nucleotides not matched to a gene: 6. Germline-derived CDR1 and CDR2 are SGHTA and FQGNSA. The CDR3 loop spans 14 amino acids.

CDR3: CASSLTPGDEQYF. The CDR3 DNA follows: TGCGCCAGCAGCTTGACACCGGGGGACGAGCAGTACTTC. The rearrangement joins TRBV5-1 to TRBJ2-7, with TRBD2 as a possible D gene (6 bases). CDR3 length equals 13 residues. The V gene's germline CDR1 is SGHRS and CDR2 YFSETQ. The V end was cut by 1 base, the J end by 5 bases, with 10 bases between.

In this sample, this clonotype turned up a few times. The rearrangement joins TRBV20-1 to TRBJ2-5; D is ambiguous. Looked up from germline, CDR1 is DFQATT and CDR2 is SNEGSKA (reference sequence). The V end was cut by 5 bases, the J end by 1 base, with 11 bases between. The CDR3 contains 13 residues. CDR3 region: CSAPYPTQETQYF. The CDR3 DNA follows: TGCAGTGCTCCGTACCCGACCCAAGAGACCCAGTACTTC.